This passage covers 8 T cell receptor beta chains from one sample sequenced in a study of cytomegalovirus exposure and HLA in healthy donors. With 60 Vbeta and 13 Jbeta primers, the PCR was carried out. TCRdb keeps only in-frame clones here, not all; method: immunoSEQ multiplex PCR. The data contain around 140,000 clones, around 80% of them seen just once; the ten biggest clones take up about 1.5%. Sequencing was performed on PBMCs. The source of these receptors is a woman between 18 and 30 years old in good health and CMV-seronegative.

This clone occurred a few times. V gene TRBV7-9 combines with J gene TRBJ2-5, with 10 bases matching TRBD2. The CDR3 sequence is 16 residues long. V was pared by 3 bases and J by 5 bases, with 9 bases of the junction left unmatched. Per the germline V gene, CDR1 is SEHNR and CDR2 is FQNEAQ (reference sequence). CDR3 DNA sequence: TGTGCCAGCAGCTTCCTTGGGATAGCGGGAGGTGAGACCCAGTACTTC. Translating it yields CASSFLGIAGGETQYF. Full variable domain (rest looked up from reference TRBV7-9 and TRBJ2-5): DTGVSQNPRHKITKRGQNVTFRCDPISEHNRLYWYRQTLGQGPEFLTYFQNEAQLEKSRLLSDRFSAERPKGSFSTLEIQRTEQGDSAMYLCASSFLGIAGGETQYFGPGTRLLVL.

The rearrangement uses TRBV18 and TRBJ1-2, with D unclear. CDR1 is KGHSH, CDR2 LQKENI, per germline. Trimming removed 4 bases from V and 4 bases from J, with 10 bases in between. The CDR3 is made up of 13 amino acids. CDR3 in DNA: TGTGCCAGCTCACGCGGGAATCTCTATGGCTACACCTTC. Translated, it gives CASSRGNLYGYTF. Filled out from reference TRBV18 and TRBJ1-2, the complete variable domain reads NAGVMQNPRHLVRRRGQEARLRCSPMKGHSHVYWYRQLPEEGLKFMVYLQKENIIDESGMPKERFSAEFPKEGPSILRIQQVVRGDSAAYFCASSRGNLYGYTFGSGTRLTVV.

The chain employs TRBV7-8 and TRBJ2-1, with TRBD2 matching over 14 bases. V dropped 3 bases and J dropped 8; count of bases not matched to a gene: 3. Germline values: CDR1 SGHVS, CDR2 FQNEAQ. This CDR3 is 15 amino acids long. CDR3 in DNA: TGTGCCAGCAGCTTGACTAGCGGGAGGGGCCATGAGCAGTTCTTC. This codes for CASSLTSGRGHEQFF.

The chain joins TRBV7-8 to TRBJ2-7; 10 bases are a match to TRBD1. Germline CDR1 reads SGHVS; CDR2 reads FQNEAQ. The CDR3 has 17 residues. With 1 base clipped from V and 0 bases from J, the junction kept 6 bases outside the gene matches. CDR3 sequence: CASSLGPDRGLSYEQYF. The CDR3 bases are TGTGCCAGCAGCTTAGGCCCTGACAGGGGGCTCTCCTACGAGCAGTACTTC.

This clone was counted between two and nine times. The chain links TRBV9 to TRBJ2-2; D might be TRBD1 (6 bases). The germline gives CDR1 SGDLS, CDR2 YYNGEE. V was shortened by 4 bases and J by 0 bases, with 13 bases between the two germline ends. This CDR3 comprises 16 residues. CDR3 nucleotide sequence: TGTGCCAGCAGCCGTTCAGGGGACGCGAACACCGGGGAGCTGTTTTTT. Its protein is CASSRSGDANTGELFF. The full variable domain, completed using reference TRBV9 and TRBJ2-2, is DSGVTQTPKHLITATGQRVTLRCSPRSGDLSVYWYQQSLDQGLQFLIQYYNGEERAKGNILERFSAQQFPDLHSELNLSSLELGDSALYFCASSRSGDANTGELFFGEGSRLTVL.

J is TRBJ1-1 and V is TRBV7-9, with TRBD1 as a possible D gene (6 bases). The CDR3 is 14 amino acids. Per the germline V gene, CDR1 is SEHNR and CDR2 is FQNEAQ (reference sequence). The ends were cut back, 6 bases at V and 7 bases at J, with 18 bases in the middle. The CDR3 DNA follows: TGTGCCAGCAGAACAACAGGGCCCGGTGGTGAAGCTTTCTTT. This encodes CASRTTGPGGEAFF.

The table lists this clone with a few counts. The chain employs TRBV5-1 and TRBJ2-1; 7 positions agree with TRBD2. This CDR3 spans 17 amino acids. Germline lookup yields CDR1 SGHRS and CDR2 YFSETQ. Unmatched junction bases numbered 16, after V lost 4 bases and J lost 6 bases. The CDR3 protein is CASSLTLGREPSNEQFF. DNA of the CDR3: TGCGCCAGCAGCCTAACCTTGGGGCGGGAGCCCTCCAATGAGCAGTTCTTC.

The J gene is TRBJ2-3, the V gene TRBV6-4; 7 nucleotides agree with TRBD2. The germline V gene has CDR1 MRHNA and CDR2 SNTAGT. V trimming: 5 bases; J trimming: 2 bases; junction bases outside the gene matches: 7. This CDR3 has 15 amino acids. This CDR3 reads CASSSSGVDTDTQYF. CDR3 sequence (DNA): TGTGCCAGCAGTTCCAGCGGGGTTGACACAGATACGCAGTATTTT.